The 2 T cell receptor beta chains below were found in one sample sequenced in a study of shared clonotypes between healthy human individuals. Profiled with immunoSEQ multiplex PCR; TCRdb holds only in-frame clones, not every one. The table has approximately 2.5 million clones, around 90% seen once; the top ten hold roughly 0.15%. Sequencing used naive CD4+ T cells sorted from blood. Indicated subset: CD45RA+ positively selected. The receptors shown here come from a man between 18 and 29 years old in good health.

The chain has TRBV9 and TRBJ1-6; tentative D call: TRBD1 (5 bases). Deletions cut 0 bases from V and 7 bases from J, with 11 bases between. The CDR3 runs 15 residues. Germline V gives CDR1 SGDLS, CDR2 YYNGEE. The CDR3 reads CASSVEARVNSPLHF. In DNA form, the CDR3 reads TGTGCCAGCAGCGTAGAGGCCAGGGTCAATTCACCCCTCCACTTT.

The chain couples TRBV4-1 to TRBJ2-7; TRBD1 is a possible D gene (6 bases). This CDR3 contains 15 residues. Germline lookup yields CDR1 MGHRA and CDR2 YSYEKL. Trimming stripped 3 bases from V and 3 bases from J, with 15 bases between. Here the CDR3 DNA reads TGCGCCAGCAGCCAGTCGCGACAGGATGGCTACGAGCAGTACTTC. Translating gives CASSQSRQDGYEQYF.